The present T cell receptor (beta chain) was sequenced within a study of naive and memory T cell subsets. General study findings and limits: Especially in CD8 cells, naive repertoires contained a few larger clonotypes, possibly CD45RA-re-expressing memory cells. Diversity fell and Gini index rose from naive through CM, EM, EMRA. In naive cells, over 85% of TCR sequences were seen only once.

An equimolar mix of two oligonucleotides served as the beta constant-region primer for TRBC1 and TRBC2. Four rounds of PCR amplified the ligated cDNA using nested alpha and beta constant-region primers plus SP2. One entry per CDR3 protein, called by TCRdb with MiXCR from the UMI-ligation and nested PCR reads. Of 98,000 or so distinct CDR3 sequences listed, approximately 10% are singletons. After CD4 positive bead selection, the CD4-negative fraction gave CD8 T cells. Cells stained for CD3, CD4, CD8, CD45RA and CD27 were sorted into four subsets. This clonotype was picked up a small number of times. Its antigen is still unknown. The receptor comes from a human donor in good health. Input material: naive CD4+ T cells from blood.

CDR3 region: CASSQASYRLYGYTF. The CDR3 DNA reads as TGTGCCAGCAGCCAAGCTAGTTACAGGCTCTATGGCTACACCTTC. The chain couples TRBV14 to TRBJ1-2; D is perhaps TRBD1 (5 bases). Per germline, CDR1 SGHDN and CDR2 FVKESK. The CDR3 runs to 15 residues. V lost 1 base, J lost 4 bases, and 13 bases lay in between.